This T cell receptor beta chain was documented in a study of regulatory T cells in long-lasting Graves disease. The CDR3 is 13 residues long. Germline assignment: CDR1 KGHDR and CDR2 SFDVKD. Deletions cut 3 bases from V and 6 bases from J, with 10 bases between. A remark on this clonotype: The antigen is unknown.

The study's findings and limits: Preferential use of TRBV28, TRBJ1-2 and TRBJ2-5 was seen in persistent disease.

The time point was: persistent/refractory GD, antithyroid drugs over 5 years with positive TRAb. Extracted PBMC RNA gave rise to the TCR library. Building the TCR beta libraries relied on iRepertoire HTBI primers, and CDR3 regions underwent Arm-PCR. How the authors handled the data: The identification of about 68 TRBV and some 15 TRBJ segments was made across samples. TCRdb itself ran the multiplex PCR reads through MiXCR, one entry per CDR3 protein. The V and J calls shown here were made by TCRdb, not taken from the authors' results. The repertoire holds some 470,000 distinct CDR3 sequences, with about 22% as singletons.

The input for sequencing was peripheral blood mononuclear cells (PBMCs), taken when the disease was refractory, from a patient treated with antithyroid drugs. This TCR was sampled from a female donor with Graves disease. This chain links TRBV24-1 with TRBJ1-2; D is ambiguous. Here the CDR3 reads CATSDVIGNGYTF. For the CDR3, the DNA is TGTGCCACCAGTGATGTAATAGGAAATGGCTACACCTTC.